The present TCR beta chain was sequenced within a study of cytomegalovirus exposure and HLA in healthy donors. Points from the study as a whole: Through in vitro validation, a few CMV-associated chains were shown to be specific for CMV antigens. TCR association rates varied by HLA locus in a later analysis, with DRB1 highest and HLA-C lowest. Researchers reported in a later analysis that a missense DCLRE1C variant was tied to TCR beta V- and J-gene trimming. Among TCR beta chains of equal frequency, HLA-associated ones were more clonally expanded in a later analysis.

Comments on this clone: The antigen is unknown.

The study ran its PCR with 60 Vbeta and 13 Jbeta primers. The repertoire was sequenced with immunoSEQ multiplex PCR; TCRdb's copy has only in-frame clones and lacks some. The table gives 150,000 or so clones; the top ten clones make up 1.5% to 2% of it. CDR1 is SGDLS, CDR2 YYNGEE, per germline. V lost 0 bases and J 8 bases, leaving 14 bases between the germline ends. This CDR3 has 14 amino acids. The clonotype originates from a man aged 18-30 years in good health and CMV-seronegative. Sequencing was done on a sample of PBMCs. The V gene is TRBV9, the J gene TRBJ1-2; D is unresolved. CDR3 bases: TGTGCCAGCAGCGTAGGGGGAGGGAGGACCGGCTACACCTTC. Protein: CASSVGGGRTGYTF.